These 2 T cell receptor beta chains were sequenced from one sample in a study of cytomegalovirus exposure and HLA in healthy donors. Sequencing used immunoSEQ multiplex PCR; TCRdb keeps in-frame clones, though not all of them. The table has 70,000 or so clones, approximately 94% seen once. Sequenced sample: PBMCs. These receptors all stem from a woman between 18 and 30 years old in good health and CMV-seronegative.

The V call is TRBV15, the J call TRBJ2-1; 8 bases agree with TRBD1. Germline assignment: CDR1 LNHNV and CDR2 YYDKDF (reference sequence). V shed 3 bases and J 2 bases; nucleotides not matched to a gene: 18. CDR3 length: 20 residues. CDR3 DNA: TGTGCCACCAGCAGTAGGGTCCGGGACAGGCTCGAAGTAGCCTACAATGAGCAGTTCTTC. Translation: CATSSRVRDRLEVAYNEQFF.

The rearrangement uses TRBV5-6 and TRBJ1-6, with 8 nucleotides matching TRBD1. CDR3 length equals 14 residues. CDR1 is SGHDT and CDR2 is YYEEEE in the germline V gene. V lost 4 bases and J lost 5; bases outside the gene matches: 2. CDR3 residues: CASSGTGDNSPLHF. CDR3 in DNA: TGTGCCAGCAGCGGGACAGGCGATAATTCACCCCTCCACTTT.